This T cell receptor (beta chain) was documented in a study of T cell changes during pregnancy in multiple sclerosis (dated by TCRdb to the late 2010s). At the level of the whole study: The study looked at changes in the T cell repertoire across pregnancy in women with multiple sclerosis.

Libraries were made using the immunoSEQ multiplex PCR assay. As stored in TCRdb, this immuneACCESS dataset retains in-frame rearrangements with V and J assigned. A fraction of the clones does not appear; measured against another copy, unresolved V genes explain less than half of the discrepancy, and the remainder lacks a known reason. The sample table holds 35,000 to 45,000 clones, of which 85% to 90% were seen once. About 0.6% of the sample is taken by the ten largest. Regarding this clone: This receptor's antigen is unknown. No base quality information exists; no much larger clone differs at one position.

Reading the germline V gene gives CDR1 MDHEN and CDR2 SYDVKM. The V and J ends are trimmed by 6 bases and 0 bases, leaving 15 bases between them. The CDR3 spans 15 residues, from the cysteine through the phenylalanine. The kept DNA is CDR3 alone, 45 bases in frame from the first base. The source material was CD4+ T cells from peripheral blood mononuclear cells, sampled in the first trimester of pregnancy. The source is a female donor with multiple sclerosis, enrolled in a pregnancy study. The rearrangement joined TRBV28 to TRBJ2-7; the D gene is perhaps TRBD2, on 6 matching bases. The nucleotides are TGTGCCAGCAGCTCTGGTGGAGGGAGCTCCTACGAGCAGTACTTC. Translated, it gives CASSSGGGSSYEQYF.